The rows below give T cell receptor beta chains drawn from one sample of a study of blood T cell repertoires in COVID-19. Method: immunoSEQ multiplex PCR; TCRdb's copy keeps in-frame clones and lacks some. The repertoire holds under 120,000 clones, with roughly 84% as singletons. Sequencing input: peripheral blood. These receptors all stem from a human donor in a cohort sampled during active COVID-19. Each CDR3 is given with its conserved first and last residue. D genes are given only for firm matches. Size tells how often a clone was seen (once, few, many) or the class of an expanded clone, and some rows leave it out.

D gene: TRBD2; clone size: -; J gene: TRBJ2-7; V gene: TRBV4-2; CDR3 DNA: TGTGCCAGCAGCCAAGATCTGAGCGGGAGGCCTGAGCAGTACTTC; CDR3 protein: CASSQDLSGRPEQYF
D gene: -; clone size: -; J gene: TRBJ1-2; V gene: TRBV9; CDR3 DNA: TGTGCCAGCACCCGAGCTGACAGTTTTTCATTCTATGGCTACACCTTC; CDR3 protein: CASTRADSFSFYGYTF
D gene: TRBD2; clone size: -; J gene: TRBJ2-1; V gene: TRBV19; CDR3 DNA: TGTGCCAGTAGTATCAGGACTAGCGGGAATCCCCCACCATTGCAGTTCTTC; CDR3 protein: CASSIRTSGNPPPLQFF
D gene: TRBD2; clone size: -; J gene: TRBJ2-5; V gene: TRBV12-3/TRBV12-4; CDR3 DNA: TGTGCCAGCACTCCCCGGGAGGGGGGGGTCCAGTACTTC; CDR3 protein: CASTPREGGVQYF
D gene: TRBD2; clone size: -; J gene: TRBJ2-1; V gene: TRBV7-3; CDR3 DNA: TGTGCCAGCTCATCCCAAGGTCAGCGGGAGGGTTTCAATGAGCAGTTCTTC; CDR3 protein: CASSSQGQREGFNEQFF
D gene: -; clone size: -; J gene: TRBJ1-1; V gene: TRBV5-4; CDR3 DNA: TGTGCCAGCAGCTCGAAGCAGGGTGTGGGGGGGACTGAAGCTTTCTTT; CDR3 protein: CASSSKQGVGGTEAFF
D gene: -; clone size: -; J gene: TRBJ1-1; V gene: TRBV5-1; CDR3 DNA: TGCGCCAGCAGCTTAGAGGGTTTCATGGACACTGAAGCTTTCTTT; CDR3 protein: CASSLEGFMDTEAFF
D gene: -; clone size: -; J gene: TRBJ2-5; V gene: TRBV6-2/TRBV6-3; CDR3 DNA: TGTGCCAGCAGTAAAAGTCTCGGGGGAGAGACCCAGTACTTC; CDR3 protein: CASSKSLGGETQYF
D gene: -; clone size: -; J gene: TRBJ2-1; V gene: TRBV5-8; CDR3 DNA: TGTGCCAGCAGCCTGGGGCCGGGGTCCTACAATGAGCAGTTCTTC; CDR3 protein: CASSLGPGSYNEQFF
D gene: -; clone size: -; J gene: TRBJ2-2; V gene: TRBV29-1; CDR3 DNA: TGCAGCGTTGAAGAGAGGCGGGTGACGAACACCGGGGAGCTGTTTTTT; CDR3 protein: CSVEERRVTNTGELFF
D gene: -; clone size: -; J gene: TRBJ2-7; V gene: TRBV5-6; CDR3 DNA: TGTGCCAGCAGCCCAAACCCTAGAAGCGAGCAGTACTTC; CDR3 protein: CASSPNPRSEQYF
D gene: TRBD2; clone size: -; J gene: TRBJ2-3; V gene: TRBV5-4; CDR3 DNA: TGTGCCAGCAGCTTACTAGCGGCGGGGGATACGCAGTATTTT; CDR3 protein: CASSLLAAGDTQYF
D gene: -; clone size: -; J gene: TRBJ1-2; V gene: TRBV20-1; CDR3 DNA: TGCAGTATGCAGGATGGCTACACCTTC; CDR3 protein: CSMQDGYTF
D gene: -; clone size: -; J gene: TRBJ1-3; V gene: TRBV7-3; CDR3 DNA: TGTGCCAGCAGCTCAACATCCCGCGGGACCGGTCACTGCTCTGGAAACACCATATATTTT; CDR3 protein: CASSSTSRGTGHCSGNTIYF
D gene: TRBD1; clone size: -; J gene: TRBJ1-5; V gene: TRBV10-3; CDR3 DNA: TGTGCCACCTACCCGGGACAGGGTAATCAGCCCCAGCATTTT; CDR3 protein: CATYPGQGNQPQHF
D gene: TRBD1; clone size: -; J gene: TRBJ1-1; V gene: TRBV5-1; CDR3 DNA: TGCGCCAGCAGCTTGGCCGGGACAGGTGAAGCTTTCTTT; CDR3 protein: CASSLAGTGEAFF
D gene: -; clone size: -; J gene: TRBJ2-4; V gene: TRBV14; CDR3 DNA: TGTGCCAGCAGCCTCCACAGTGGACTAGCCAAAAACATTCAGTACTTC; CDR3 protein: CASSLHSGLAKNIQYF
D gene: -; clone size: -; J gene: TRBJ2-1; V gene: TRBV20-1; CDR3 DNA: TGCAGTGCTAGTTCTCTGCGCGGTACATACAATGAGCAGTTCTTC; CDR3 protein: CSASSLRGTYNEQFF
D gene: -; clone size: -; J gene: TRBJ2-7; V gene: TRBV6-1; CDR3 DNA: TGTGCCAGCAGTGAATTTCAGGGCTCCTACGAGCAGTACTTC; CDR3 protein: CASSEFQGSYEQYF
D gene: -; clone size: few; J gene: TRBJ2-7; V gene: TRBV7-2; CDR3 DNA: TGTGCCAGCAGCTTAGAGGCGAACAGAGCCTCGAAAACCTACGAGCAGTACTTC; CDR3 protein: CASSLEANRASKTYEQYF
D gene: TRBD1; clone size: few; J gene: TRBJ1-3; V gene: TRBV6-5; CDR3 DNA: TGTGCCAGCCGAAGGCAGGGGGGAGACACCATATATTTT; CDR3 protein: CASRRQGGDTIYF
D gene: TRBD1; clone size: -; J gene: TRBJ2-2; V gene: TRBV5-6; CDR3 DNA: TGTGCCAGCAGCTTGGGGACAGGGCCCGGGGAGCTGTTTTTT; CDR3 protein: CASSLGTGPGELFF
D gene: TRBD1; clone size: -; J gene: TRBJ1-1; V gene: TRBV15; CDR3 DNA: TGTGCCACCAGCAGAGAGGCCCCGGGACAGGGAGAAAAAGCTTTCTTT; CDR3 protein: CATSREAPGQGEKAFF
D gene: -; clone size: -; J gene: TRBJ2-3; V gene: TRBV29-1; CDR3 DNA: TGCAGCACTCTTCGGGGCACAGATACGCAGTATTTT; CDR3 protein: CSTLRGTDTQYF
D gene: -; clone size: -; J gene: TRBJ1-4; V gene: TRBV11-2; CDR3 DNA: TGTGCCAGCAGCTTACGGTCAGGGAGGACTAATGAAAAACTGTTTTTT; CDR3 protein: CASSLRSGRTNEKLFF
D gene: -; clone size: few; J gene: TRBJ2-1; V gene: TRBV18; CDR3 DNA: TGTGCCAGCTCACCGCGTCGAGGGGGCAATGAGCAGTTCTTC; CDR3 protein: CASSPRRGGNEQFF
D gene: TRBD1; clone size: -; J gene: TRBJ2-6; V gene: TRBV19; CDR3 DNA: TGTGCCAGTATTGGGCAGGGGGCGCCGGGGGCCAACGTCCTGACTTTC; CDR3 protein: CASIGQGAPGANVLTF
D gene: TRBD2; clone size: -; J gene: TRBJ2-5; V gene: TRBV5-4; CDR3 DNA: TGTGCCGGTGAGGTAGCGGGGAGCGGAGAGACCCAGTACTTC; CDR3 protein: CAGEVAGSGETQYF
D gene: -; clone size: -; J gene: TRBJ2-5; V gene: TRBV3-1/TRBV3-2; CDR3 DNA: TGTGCCAGCAGCCAAGCAGGAGAGACCCAGTACTTC; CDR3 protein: CASSQAGETQYF
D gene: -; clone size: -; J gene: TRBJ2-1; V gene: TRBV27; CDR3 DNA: TGTGCCAGCAGTTTAGATGGGCGTTGGCGAGATGAGCAGTTCTTC; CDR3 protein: CASSLDGRWRDEQFF